Reported below is one T cell receptor (beta chain). The primer mix had 60 Vbeta and 13 Jbeta primers. Profiled with immunoSEQ multiplex PCR; TCRdb holds only in-frame clones, not every one. The data hold roughly 170,000 clones, with 84% observed a single time. These data originate in a study of cytomegalovirus exposure and HLA in healthy donors. Losses at the gene ends were 4 bases for V and 1 base for J; bases not matched to a gene: 6. Germline V gene sequence: CDR1 SQVTM, CDR2 ANQGSEA. There are 15 residues in the CDR3. The sequence was collected from a man in his late teens or twenties in good health and CMV-seronegative. The material sequenced was PBMCs. V gene TRBV29-1 combines with J gene TRBJ2-1, with TRBD2 identical over 8 bases. The CDR3 nucleotides are TGCAGCGTTGGCAGGACTAGCACGTCCTACAATGAGCAGTTCTTC. Its translation is CSVGRTSTSYNEQFF.